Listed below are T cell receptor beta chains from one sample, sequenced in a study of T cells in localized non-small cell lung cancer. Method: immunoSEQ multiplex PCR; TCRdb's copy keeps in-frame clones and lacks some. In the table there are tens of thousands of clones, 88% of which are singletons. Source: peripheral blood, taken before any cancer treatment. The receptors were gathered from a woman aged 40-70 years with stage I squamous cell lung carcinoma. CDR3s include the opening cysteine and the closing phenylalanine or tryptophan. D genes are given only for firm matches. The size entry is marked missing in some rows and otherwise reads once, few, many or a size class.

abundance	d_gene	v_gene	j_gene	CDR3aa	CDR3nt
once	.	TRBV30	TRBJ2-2	CASFGGGGTGELFF	TGTGCCTCCTTCGGGGGAGGCGGCACCGGGGAGCTGTTTTTT
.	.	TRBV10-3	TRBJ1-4	CAIGRPNEKLFF	TGTGCCATCGGCAGGCCTAATGAAAAACTGTTTTTT
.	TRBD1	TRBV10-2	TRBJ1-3	CASSDSSGQGISGNTIYF	TGCGCCAGCAGTGATAGTTCGGGACAGGGCATCTCTGGAAACACCATATATTTT
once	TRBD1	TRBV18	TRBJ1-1	CASSSTIDRGQAFF	TGTGCCAGCTCATCGACTATTGACAGGGGGCAGGCTTTCTTT
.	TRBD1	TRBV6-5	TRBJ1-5	CASSRDRAEMEPQHF	TGTGCCAGCAGTAGGGACAGAGCCGAGATGGAGCCCCAGCATTTT
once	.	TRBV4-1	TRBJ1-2	CASSQVASGDLYGYTF	TGCGCCAGCAGCCAAGTAGCGAGTGGAGATTTGTATGGCTACACCTTC
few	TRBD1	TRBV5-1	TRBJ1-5	CASRSGTGSNQPQHF	TGCGCCAGCAGGTCCGGGACAGGGAGCAATCAGCCCCAGCATTTT
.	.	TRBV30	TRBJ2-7	CAWSGERAYSYEQYF	TGTGCCTGGAGCGGGGAAAGGGCTTATTCCTACGAGCAGTACTTC
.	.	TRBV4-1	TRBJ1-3	CASSPARSALGNTIYF	TGCGCCAGCAGCCCAGCGAGGTCAGCGCTAGGGAACACCATATATTTT
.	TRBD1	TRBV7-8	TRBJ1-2	CASREQAADRANYGYTF	TGTGCCAGCAGGGAACAAGCTGCGGACAGGGCGAACTATGGCTACACCTTC
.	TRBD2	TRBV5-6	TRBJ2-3	CASSSVGLAGGLRTDTQYF	TGTGCCAGCAGCTCGGTGGGACTAGCGGGGGGGCTGCGTACAGATACGCAGTATTTT
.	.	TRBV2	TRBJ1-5	CASSILQKQPQHF	TGTGCCAGCTCAATCTTACAGAAACAGCCCCAGCATTTT
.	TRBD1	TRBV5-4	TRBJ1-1	CASSSSPTGGFPEAFF	TGTGCCAGCAGCTCCTCCCCGACAGGGGGATTTCCTGAAGCTTTCTTT
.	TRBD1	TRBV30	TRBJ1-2	CAWSEPIRQGNYGYTF	TGTGCCTGGAGTGAGCCCATCCGACAGGGCAACTATGGCTACACCTTC
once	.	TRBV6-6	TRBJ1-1	CASSYLDTEAFF	TGTGCCAGCAGTTACCTTGACACTGAAGCTTTCTTT
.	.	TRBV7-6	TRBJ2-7	CASSRRDGTYEQYF	TGTGCCAGCAGCCGTCGGGACGGAACCTACGAGCAGTACTTC
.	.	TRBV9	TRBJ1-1	CASGRFDTEAFF	TGTGCCAGCGGGAGATTCGACACTGAAGCTTTCTTT
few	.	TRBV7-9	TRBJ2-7	CASSPRGKQYF	TGTGCCAGCAGCCCGAGGGGGAAGCAGTACTTC
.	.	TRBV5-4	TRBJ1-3	CASSYPGASGNTIYF	TGTGCCAGCAGCTACCCAGGCGCCTCTGGAAACACCATATATTTT
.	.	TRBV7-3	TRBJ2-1	CASSLNPFPSYNEQFF	TGTGCCAGCAGCTTAAACCCGTTTCCCTCCTACAATGAGCAGTTCTTC
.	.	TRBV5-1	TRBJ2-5	CASSLVPFGVGKETQYF	TGCGCCAGCAGCTTGGTTCCCTTTGGTGTGGGAAAAGAGACCCAGTACTTC
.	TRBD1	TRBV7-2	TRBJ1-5	CASSKWTGGNQPQHF	TGTGCCAGCAGCAAATGGACAGGGGGCAATCAGCCCCAGCATTTT
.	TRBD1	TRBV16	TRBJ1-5	CASSPRTGSINQPQHF	TGTGCCAGCAGCCCCCGGACAGGGAGTATCAATCAGCCCCAGCATTTT
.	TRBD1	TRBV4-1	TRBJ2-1	CASSQVGTGTYNEQFF	TGCGCCAGCAGCCAAGTCGGGACAGGGACCTACAATGAGCAGTTCTTC
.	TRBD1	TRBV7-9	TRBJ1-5	CASSLVWDSLHF	TGTGCCAGCAGCTTAGTTTGGGACAGTCTTCATTTT
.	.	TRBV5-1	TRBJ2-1	CASQFSDHFNEQFF	TGCGCCAGCCAATTCTCGGACCATTTCAATGAGCAGTTCTTC
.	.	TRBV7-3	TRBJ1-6	CASSLNGGVSPLHF	TGTGCCAGCAGCTTAAATGGTGGAGTTTCACCCCTCCACTTT
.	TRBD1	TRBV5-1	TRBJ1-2	CASSPSTSDRGGYGYTF	TGCGCCAGCAGCCCCTCAACCTCGGACAGGGGAGGCTATGGCTACACCTTC
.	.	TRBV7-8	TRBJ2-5	CASSFGLVAGDLQETQYF	TGTGCCAGCAGCTTCGGCCTCGTGGCAGGAGACCTACAAGAGACCCAGTACTTC
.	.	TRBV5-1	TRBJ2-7	CASSFVTGGNEQYF	TGCGCCAGCAGCTTCGTGACAGGTGGAAACGAGCAGTACTTC
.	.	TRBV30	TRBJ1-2	CAWSPGGARSGYTF	TGTGCCTGGAGTCCGGGGGGCGCTAGGAGTGGCTACACCTTC
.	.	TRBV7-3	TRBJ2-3	CASSLMGTDTQYF	TGTGCCAGCAGCTTAATGGGCACAGATACGCAGTATTTT
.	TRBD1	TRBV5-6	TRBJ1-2	CASSSTGTGGIYGYTF	TGTGCCAGCAGCTCAACCGGGACAGGGGGCATATATGGCTACACCTTC
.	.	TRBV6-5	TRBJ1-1	CASSYSAPTRAFF	TGTGCCAGCAGTTACTCCGCACCAACACGAGCTTTCTTT
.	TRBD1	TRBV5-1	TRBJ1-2	CASSLEQGARDGYTF	TGCGCCAGCAGCTTGGAACAGGGGGCTAGGGATGGCTACACCTTC
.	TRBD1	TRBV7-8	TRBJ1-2	CASSLGQPSSSYTF	TGTGCCAGCAGCTTGGGACAGCCTAGTAGTAGCTACACCTTC
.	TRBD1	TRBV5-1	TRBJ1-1	CASSSGQGVPEAFF	TGCGCCAGCAGCTCGGGACAGGGGGTCCCTGAAGCTTTCTTT
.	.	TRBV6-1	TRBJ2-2	CASSVSPNTGELFF	TGTGCCAGCAGTGTCAGCCCGAACACCGGGGAGCTGTTTTTT
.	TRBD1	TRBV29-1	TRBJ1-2	CSAWDSNYGYTF	TGCAGCGCCTGGGACAGCAACTATGGCTACACCTTC
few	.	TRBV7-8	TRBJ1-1	CASSPGGRGRAFF	TGTGCCAGCAGCCCGGGGGGCCGTGGTCGAGCTTTCTTT
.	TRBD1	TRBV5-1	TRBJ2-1	CASSLRQGGDEQFF	TGCGCCAGCAGCTTAAGACAGGGTGGCGATGAGCAGTTCTTC
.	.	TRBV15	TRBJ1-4	CATSRSARAAGRKGEKLFF	TGTGCCACCAGCAGATCCGCCCGAGCGGCAGGGAGGAAAGGTGAAAAACTGTTTTTT
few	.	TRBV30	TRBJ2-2	CAWKEQPGELFF	TGTGCCTGGAAGGAGCAACCCGGGGAGCTGTTTTTT
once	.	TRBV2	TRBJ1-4	CASSPRRGTNEKLFF	TGTGCCAGCAGTCCCCGTCGGGGCACTAATGAAAAACTGTTTTTT
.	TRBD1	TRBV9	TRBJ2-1	CASSVEGQGGSNEQFF	TGTGCCAGCAGCGTAGAGGGACAGGGCGGTTCCAATGAGCAGTTCTTC